A selection of T cell receptor beta chains follows, all from one sample in a study of blood T cell repertoires in COVID-19. Libraries were prepared by immunoSEQ multiplex PCR; TCRdb keeps only in-frame clonotypes and omits some of them. The profile covers some 58,000 clones, with roughly 77% appearing a single time and under 35% taken by the ten largest. Input material: peripheral blood. These receptors originate from a man in his 60s with COVID-19, enrolled during active disease. Both conserved end residues are part of each CDR3.

>TRBV30|TRBJ2-5|12
CAWTRGQETQYF
>TRBV27|TRBJ1-2|14
CASSLEGQGRGYTF
>TRBV6-5|TRBJ1-2|14
CASRGEGHLYGYTF
>TRBV6-1|TRBJ2-2|17
CASSAVSSGVNTGELFF
>TRBV3-1/TRBV3-2|TRBJ1-6|15
CASSQENIRGSPLHF
>TRBV5-4|TRBJ2-3|13
CAYNTVATDTQYF
>TRBV5-4|TRBJ2-1|13
CASSLRDYNEQFF
>TRBV7-9|TRBJ2-7|16
CASSPRLPASSYEQYF
>TRBV6-5|TRBJ2-7|14
CASDRTTKMYEQYF
>TRBV9|TRBJ2-7|15
CASNPGTSGNYEQYF
>TRBV5-4|TRBJ1-1|16
CASSLTGGARGTEAFF
>TRBV9|TRBJ1-6|15
CASSATQGDNSPLHF
>TRBV11-2|TRBJ1-6|15
CASSLGRSNGSPLHF
>TRBV23-1|TRBJ2-7|17
CAIIDRVRPRDYYEQYF
>TRBV5-1|TRBJ1-1|13
CASSIVWNTEAFF
>TRBV20-1|TRBJ1-2|11
CSAKTGYGYTF
>TRBV2|TRBJ1-1|12
CASGRLNTEAFF
>TRBV19|TRBJ1-4|13
CASSLTVNEKLFF
>TRBV3-1/TRBV3-2|TRBJ1-6|14
CASSLSNGMSPLHF
>TRBV21-1|TRBJ2-1|18
CASSKTGLAGARENEQFF
>TRBV30|TRBJ2-1|13
CAWSVRRTNEQFF
>TRBV4-1|TRBJ2-7|14
CASSQVGQSYEQYF
>TRBV2|TRBJ2-7|14
CASSPGQGPNEQYF
>TRBV4-2|TRBJ2-3|15
CASSQSLGGADTQYF
>TRBV27|TRBJ2-7|13
CASSGTASYEQYF
>TRBV5-6|TRBJ1-2|14
CASGQDRGIGGYTF
>TRBV7-8|TRBJ2-7|14
CASIRLERFGEQYF
>TRBV5-1|TRBJ1-4|14
CASSVQGAGEKLFF
>TRBV18|TRBJ2-7|13
CASSPRLPGQQYF
>TRBV9|TRBJ2-7|14
CASSPDGTAYEQYF
>TRBV4-2|TRBJ2-5|13
CASSQVGEETQYF
>TRBV7-7|TRBJ2-3|17
CASSLRSAATGLDTQYF
>TRBV6-1|TRBJ1-4|14
CASSELRVNEKLFF
>TRBV12-3/TRBV12-4|TRBJ2-7|12
CASSLEGIEQYF
>TRBV7-9|TRBJ2-7|14
CASSFPGLLLEQYF
>TRBV6-5|TRBJ1-5|13
CASRPGSNQPQHF
>TRBV19|TRBJ1-5|15
CASSMMEGDNQPQHF
>TRBV6-2/TRBV6-3|TRBJ2-7|17
CASSYPTYRLTSYEQYF
>TRBV5-1|TRBJ1-1|15
CASSVDPQVNTEAFF